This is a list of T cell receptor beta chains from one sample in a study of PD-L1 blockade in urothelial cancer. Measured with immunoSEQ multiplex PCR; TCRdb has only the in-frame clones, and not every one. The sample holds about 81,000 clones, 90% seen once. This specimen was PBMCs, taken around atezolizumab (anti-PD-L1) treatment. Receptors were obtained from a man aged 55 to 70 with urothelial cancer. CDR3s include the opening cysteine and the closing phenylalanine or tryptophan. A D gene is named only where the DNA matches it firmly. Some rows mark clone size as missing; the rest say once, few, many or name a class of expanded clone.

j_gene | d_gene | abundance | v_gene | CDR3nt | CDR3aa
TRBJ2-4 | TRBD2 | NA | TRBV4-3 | TGCGCCAGCAGCCAGAACGGACTAGCGGGAGGTCTAGCCAAAAACATTCAGTACTTC | CASSQNGLAGGLAKNIQYF
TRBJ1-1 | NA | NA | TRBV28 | TGTGCCAGCAGTCCCCCTAACCATCAAAACACTGAAGCTTTCTTT | CASSPPNHQNTEAFF
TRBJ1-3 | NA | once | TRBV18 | TGTGCCAGCTCACCCCCGGGAGTGACTGGAAACACCATATATTTT | CASSPPGVTGNTIYF
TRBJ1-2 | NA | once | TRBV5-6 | TGTGCCAGCCCCCCCCTGTACTACACCTTC | CASPPLYYTF
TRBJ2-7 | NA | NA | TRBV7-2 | TGTGCCAGCAGCTTAGAGTATTCCGGCGAGCAGTACTTC | CASSLEYSGEQYF
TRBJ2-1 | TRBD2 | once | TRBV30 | TGTGCCTGGAGAAGCAGAGGAGGACTAGCGGGAATTAATGAGCAGTTCTTC | CAWRSRGGLAGINEQFF
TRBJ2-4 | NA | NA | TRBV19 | TGTGCCAGTAGTCCCCGTTTCGAGTGGGCCAAAAACATTCAGTACTTC | CASSPRFEWAKNIQYF
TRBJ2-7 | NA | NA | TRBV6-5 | TGTGCCAGCAGCCTGCGAGGGCGACACGAGCAGTACTTC | CASSLRGRHEQYF
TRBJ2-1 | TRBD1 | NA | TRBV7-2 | TGTGCCAGCAGCTCCGGACCGGGACAGTACAATGAGCAGTTCTTC | CASSSGPGQYNEQFF
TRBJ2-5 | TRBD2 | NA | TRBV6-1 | TGTGCCAGCAGTGAAGCTGTGGGGACTAGCGGGGGAGTGGGGATACGGACCCAGTACTTC | CASSEAVGTSGGVGIRTQYF
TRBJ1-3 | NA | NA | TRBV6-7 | TGTGCCAGCAGTCCTACAGACGGGACAATGATTGGAAACACCATATATTTT | CASSPTDGTMIGNTIYF
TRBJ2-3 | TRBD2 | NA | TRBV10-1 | TGCGCCAGCAGTGAAACTAGCGGGGGGGAAGCAGATACGCAGTATTTT | CASSETSGGEADTQYF
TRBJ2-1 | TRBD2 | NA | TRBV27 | TGTGCCAGCCAAGGGCTAGCGGGATATAGCTCCTACAATGAGCAGTTCTTC | CASQGLAGYSSYNEQFF
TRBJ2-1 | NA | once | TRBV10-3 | TGTGCCATCAGCCAGCCCCCGGGGAATGAGCAGTTCTTC | CAISQPPGNEQFF
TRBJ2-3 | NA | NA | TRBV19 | TGTGCCAGTAGTACCACCATACAGGGTAGGGATACGCAGTATTTT | CASSTTIQGRDTQYF
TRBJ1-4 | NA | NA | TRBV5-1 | TGCGCCTCCAGGGCCGGATCAACTAATGAAAAACTGTTTTTT | CASRAGSTNEKLFF
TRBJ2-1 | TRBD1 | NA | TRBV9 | TGTGCCAGCAGCATTGGACAGGGCGGTTTCAATGAGCAGTTCTTC | CASSIGQGGFNEQFF
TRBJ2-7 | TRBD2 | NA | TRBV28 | TGTGCCAGCAGTTTGACCTCCGCCTGGCGGGAGGTACGCGAGCAGTACTTC | CASSLTSAWREVREQYF
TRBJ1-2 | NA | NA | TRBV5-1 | TGCGCCAGCAGCGACGACCCAGACGGGAACTATGGCTACACCTTC | CASSDDPDGNYGYTF
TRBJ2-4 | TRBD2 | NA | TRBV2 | TGTGCCAGCAGTGACGGCCTAGCGGGAGTCATTCAGTACTTC | CASSDGLAGVIQYF
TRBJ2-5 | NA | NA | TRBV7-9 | TGTGCCAGCAGCCCTCCTGCAGGGACTGGGGAGACCCAGTACTTC | CASSPPAGTGETQYF
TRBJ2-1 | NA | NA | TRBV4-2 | TGTGCCAGCAGCTCCCCCCGTTACAATGAGCAGTTCTTC | CASSSPRYNEQFF
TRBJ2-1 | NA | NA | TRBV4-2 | TGTGCCAGCAGCCAAGACCCCCAACATGACAATGAGCAGTTCTTC | CASSQDPQHDNEQFF
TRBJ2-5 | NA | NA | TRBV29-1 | TGCAGCGTTGGTACAGGGACCCAAGAGACCCAGTACTTC | CSVGTGTQETQYF
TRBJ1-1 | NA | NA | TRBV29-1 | TGCAGCGTGGGAGACGTGGGCGCTGAAGCTTTCTTT | CSVGDVGAEAFF
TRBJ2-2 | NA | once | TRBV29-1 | TGCAGCGTTGGGAGCACCGGGGAGCTGTTTTTT | CSVGSTGELFF
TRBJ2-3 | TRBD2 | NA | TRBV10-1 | TGCGCCAGCAGCGTTCGGACTAGCGGGAGCACAGATACGCAGTATTTT | CASSVRTSGSTDTQYF
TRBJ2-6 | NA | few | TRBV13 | TGTGCCAGCAGCTTAGGCCGCTTTCTGGGGAGTACAAAGGGGGCCAACGTCCTGACTTTC | CASSLGRFLGSTKGANVLTF
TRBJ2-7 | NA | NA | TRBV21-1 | TGTGCCAGCAGCAAAGGGGACAGCTCCTACGAGCAGTACTTC | CASSKGDSSYEQYF
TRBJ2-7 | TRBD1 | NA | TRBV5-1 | TGCGCCAGCAGCACGACAGGGGTCGAGCAGTACTTC | CASSTTGVEQYF
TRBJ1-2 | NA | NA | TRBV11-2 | TGTGCCAGCAGCACGCGATACGGTCTTAGCACCTTC | CASSTRYGLSTF
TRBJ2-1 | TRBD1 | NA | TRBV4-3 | TGCGCCAGCAGCCAAACGGACAGGGTTCCCTACAATGAGCAGTTCTTC | CASSQTDRVPYNEQFF
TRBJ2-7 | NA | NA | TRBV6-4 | TGTGCCAGCAGCCTGGCTCACTACGAGCAGTACTTC | CASSLAHYEQYF
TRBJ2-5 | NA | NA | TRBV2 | TGTGCCAGCAGTGGGGCGGCAGGGCGAGAGACCCAGTACTTC | CASSGAAGRETQYF
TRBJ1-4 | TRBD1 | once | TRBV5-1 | TGCGCCAGCAGCGTCAAACAGGGGACGGCTGAAAAACTGTTTTTT | CASSVKQGTAEKLFF